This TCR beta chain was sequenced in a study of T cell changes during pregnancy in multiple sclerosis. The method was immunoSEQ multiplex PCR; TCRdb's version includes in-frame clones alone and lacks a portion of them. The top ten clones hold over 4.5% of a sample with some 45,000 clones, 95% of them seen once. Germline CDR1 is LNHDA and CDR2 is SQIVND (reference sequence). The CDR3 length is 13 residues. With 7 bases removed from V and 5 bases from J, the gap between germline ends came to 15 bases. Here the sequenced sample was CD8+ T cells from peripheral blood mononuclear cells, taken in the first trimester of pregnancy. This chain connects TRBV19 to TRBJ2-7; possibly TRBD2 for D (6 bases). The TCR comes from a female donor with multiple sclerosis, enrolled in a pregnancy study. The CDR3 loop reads CASTAGNTDEQYF. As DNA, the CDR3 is TGTGCCAGTACGGCGGGAAACACGGACGAGCAGTACTTC.